This TCR beta chain appears in the sequencing data of a study of identical twins. Broader study findings: Insertions were reduced in abundant cord blood beta clonotypes but not in memory repertoires.

TCRdb reprocessed the 5' RACE reads via MiXCR and lists one record per CDR3 protein. The data show hundreds of thousands of distinct CDR3 sequences, 7.1% seen once. This clonotype showed up just a few times. Its antigen is still unknown. The CDR3 totals 12 residues. The ends lost 8 bases at V and 4 bases at J; junction bases unmatched: 5. Germline CDR1 is SNHLY and CDR2 is FYNNEI. The same data also went into a second study, on yellow fever vaccine responses in identical twins.

The rearrangement joins TRBV2 to TRBJ2-7; 7 bases agree with TRBD1. This clonotype was sampled from a woman aged 18-30 years in good health. The specimen sequenced was PBMCs. The CDR3 bases are TGTGCCAGCCGGGACAGTTTGTACGAGCAGTACTTC. It translates to CASRDSLYEQYF.